This entry lists 32 T cell receptor beta chains sequenced from one sample in a study of OX40 agonist ivuxolimab in advanced cancers. Clones were read by immunoSEQ multiplex PCR, and TCRdb kept only the in-frame ones, dropping some. The profile shows around 83,000 clones, 91% of them singletons. Sample: CD4+ or CD8+ T cells sorted from blood, taken in a trial of the OX40 agonist ivuxolimab. The receptor set was obtained from an adult with an advanced solid tumor such as melanoma, head and neck, liver or kidney cancer.

J is TRBJ2-7 and V is TRBV5-1; TRBD2 agrees at 9 bases. The CDR3 loop spans 15 amino acids. The germline gives CDR1 SGHRS, CDR2 YFSETQ. V was clipped by 3 bases and J by 9 bases; unmatched bases: 13. CDR3 nucleotide sequence: TGCGCCAGCAGCTCTGGCGGGAGGGATAAGGGGGCGCAGTACTTC. It translates to CASSSGGRDKGAQYF.

The rearrangement joins TRBV30 to TRBJ1-5, with TRBD1 matching 9 bases. Germline V gene data show CDR1 as GTSNPN and CDR2 as SVGIG (reference sequence). V was clipped by 5 bases and J by 4 bases; unmatched bases: 6. The CDR3 runs to 14 residues. CDR3 sequence reads: CAWGPGQGNQPQHF. The DNA of the CDR3 is TGTGCCTGGGGACCGGGACAGGGAAATCAGCCCCAGCATTTT.

The V call is TRBV5-8, the J call TRBJ1-4; D gene uncertain. Germline assignment: CDR1 SGHTS and CDR2 YDEGEE. The V end was cut by 4 bases, the J end by 7 bases, with 8 bases between. The CDR3 loop spans 12 amino acids. The CDR3 reads CASSRVAEKLFF. Here the CDR3 DNA reads TGTGCCAGCAGCAGGGTGGCTGAAAAACTGTTTTTT.

This clone came up once. The chain links TRBV5-1 to TRBJ2-7, with D possibly TRBD1 on 5 matching bases. Trimming removed 1 base at V and 3 bases at J, with 8 bases between. The CDR3 extends over 13 amino acids. CDR1 and CDR2 from the germline V gene are SGHRS and YFSETQ. CDR3 sequence: CASSLRQSYEQYF. As DNA, the CDR3 is TGCGCCAGCAGCTTGCGACAGAGCTACGAGCAGTACTTC.

The chain combines TRBV6-1 with TRBJ1-2; possibly TRBD1 for D (6 bases). V lost 2 bases and J lost 4, with 11 bases in between. The CDR3 is made up of 14 amino acids. Germline V CDR1 and CDR2: MNHNS, SASEGT. In nucleotides, the CDR3 is TGTGCCAGCAGTGAAAGGGGGGGCGGCTATGGCTACACCTTC. Protein sequence: CASSERGGGYGYTF.

This chain links TRBV10-3 with TRBJ2-7; D tentatively fits TRBD1 or TRBD2 (5 bases each). Trimming took off 4 bases at V and 3 bases at J, with 13 bases between the two ends. This CDR3 has 14 residues. CDR1 is ENHRY, CDR2 SYGVKD, per germline. The CDR3 region is CAISVGTRIYEQYF. The CDR3 coding sequence is TGTGCCATCAGTGTTGGGACCCGGATCTACGAGCAGTACTTC.

The rearrangement joins TRBV14 to TRBJ1-5; D may be TRBD1 (5 bases). The germline V gene encodes CDR1 SGHDN and CDR2 FVKESK. Trimming removed 8 bases from V and 3 bases from J, with 11 bases in between. The CDR3 length is 13 residues. The CDR3 loop is CASAGGNNQPQHF. CDR3 bases: TGTGCCAGCGCGGGGGGGAACAATCAGCCCCAGCATTTT.

The J gene is TRBJ2-7, the V gene TRBV5-1; 9 nucleotides align to TRBD1. J lost 5 bases, V lost 0 bases, and 3 bases had no gene match. There are 14 residues in the CDR3. Germline V gives CDR1 SGHRS, CDR2 YFSETQ. The CDR3 spells CASSLGDRAHEQYF. In DNA form, the CDR3 reads TGCGCCAGCAGCTTGGGGGACAGGGCCCACGAGCAGTACTTC.

The V gene is TRBV5-1, the J gene TRBJ2-7; no clear D gene. Looked up from germline, CDR1 is SGHRS and CDR2 is YFSETQ. The CDR3 has 14 residues. The V and J ends lost 6 bases and 0 bases respectively, with 13 bases between them. CDR3 region: CASTTGPSSYEQYF. For the CDR3, the DNA is TGCGCCAGCACCACCGGGCCGAGCTCCTACGAGCAGTACTTC. Drawing the rest from reference TRBV5-1 and TRBJ2-7, the complete variable domain is KAGVTQTPRYLIKTRGQQVTLSCSPISGHRSVSWYQQTPGQGLQFLFEYFSETQRNKGNFPGRFSGRQFSNSRSEMNVSTLELGDSALYLCASTTGPSSYEQYFGPGTRLTVT.

V is TRBV28 and J is TRBJ2-7, with D possibly TRBD1 on 6 matching bases. Trimming shortened V by 5 bases and J by 2 bases, and 16 bases separated the two germline ends. Germline V gene lookup returns CDR1 MDHEN and CDR2 SYDVKM. This CDR3 is built from 15 residues. DNA for the CDR3: TGTGCCAGCAGTACCCCGTGGGGGCGCCCCTACGAGCAGTACTTC. Protein: CASSTPWGRPYEQYF.

The chain employs TRBV15 and TRBJ1-1; D is perhaps TRBD1 (6 bases). The CDR3 extends over 14 amino acids. Trimming cost V 6 bases and J 0 bases, with 11 bases left between them. Germline V CDR1 and CDR2: LNHNV, YYDKDF (reference sequence). The CDR3 loop is CATRQGLMNTEAFF. The CDR3 DNA reads TGTGCCACCAGACAGGGCCTCATGAACACTGAAGCTTTCTTT.

The chain uses TRBV19 and TRBJ2-7; 7 bases are a match to TRBD2. The CDR3 sequence is 15 residues long. V was pared by 4 bases and J by 6 bases, with 12 bases of the junction left unmatched. CDR1 is LNHDA, CDR2 SQIVND, per germline (reference sequence). The CDR3 DNA sequence: TGTGCCAGTAGTACTAGCGGAAACGAGGCCCGCGAGCAGTACTTC. It is translated as CASSTSGNEAREQYF.

The chain combines TRBV11-3 with TRBJ2-1, with 10 bases lining up with TRBD1. Trimming at V came to 7 bases and at J to 6 bases, leaving 3 bases not matched to a gene. The length of the CDR3 is 13 residues. Germline V gene data show CDR1 as SGHNT and CDR2 as YENEEA. CDR3 coding DNA: TGTGCCAGCACCCGGGACAGGGGCAATGAGCAGTTCTTC. It specifies CASTRDRGNEQFF.

The chain has TRBV5-4 and TRBJ1-1; D is ambiguous. The CDR3 has 13 amino acids. Germline loops: CDR1 SGHNT, CDR2 YYREEE (reference sequence). V was cut by 4 bases and J by 1 base, with 8 bases left in between. This CDR3 is CASSEGANTEAFF. CDR3 DNA sequence: TGTGCCAGCAGCGAGGGAGCGAACACTGAAGCTTTCTTT. The full variable domain, with the rest looked up from reference TRBV5-4 and TRBJ1-1, is ETGVTQSPTHLIKTRGQQVTLRCSSQSGHNTVSWYQQALGQGPQFIFQYYREEENGRGNFPPRFSGLQFPNYSSELNVNALELDDSALYLCASSEGANTEAFFGQGTRLTVV.

The V call is TRBV11-3, the J call TRBJ2-7; 11 bases are shared with TRBD2. The V and J ends lost 3 bases and 0 bases, in that order; junction bases with no gene match: 1. The CDR3 has 15 residues. Germline assignment: CDR1 SGHNT and CDR2 YENEEA. CDR3 bases: TGTGCCAGCAGCTTTAGCGGGGGGGCCTCCTACGAGCAGTACTTC. Translated, it gives CASSFSGGASYEQYF.

This chain connects TRBV4-1 to TRBJ2-2; 10 bases line up with TRBD2. In germline, CDR1 is MGHRA, CDR2 YSYEKL. The trim removed 0 bases at V and 7 bases at J, leaving 8 bases unmatched. The CDR3 runs 17 residues. The CDR3 region is CASSQELSGRAHGELFF. The CDR3 region has the DNA TGCGCCAGCAGCCAAGAACTAAGCGGGAGGGCCCACGGGGAGCTGTTTTTT.

This chain joins TRBV10-1 and TRBJ2-1; tentatively, D is TRBD2 (6 bases). This CDR3 has 14 amino acids. Germline CDR1 reads WNHNN; CDR2 reads SYGVQD (reference sequence). V was cut by 2 bases and J by 1 base, with 6 bases left in between. The CDR3 protein is CASSERESYNEQFF. The CDR3 bases are TGCGCCAGCAGTGAGCGGGAGTCCTACAATGAGCAGTTCTTC.

The V gene is TRBV7-6, the J gene TRBJ2-3, with 14 bases that match TRBD2. The CDR3 has 15 residues. The V segment lost 8 bases and the J segment 6 bases; nucleotides outside the gene matches: 7. Germline lookup yields CDR1 SGHVS and CDR2 FNYEAQ. In DNA form, the CDR3 reads TGTGCCAGCCCTGGGACTAGCGGGAGTCGGGATACGCAGTATTTT. Residues: CASPGTSGSRDTQYF.

The count of this clone is one. The chain has TRBV7-2 and TRBJ1-5; D gene ambiguous. V lost 3 bases to trimming and J lost 1 base, with 10 bases between them. This CDR3 spans 15 amino acids. Germline V gene sequence: CDR1 SGHTA, CDR2 FQGNSA. CDR3 nucleotides: TGTGCCAGCAGCTTCAACAGCCCGAGCAATCAGCCCCAGCATTTT. Translation: CASSFNSPSNQPQHF.

The rearrangement links TRBV27 to TRBJ2-7, with D maybe TRBD2 (6 bases). This CDR3 has 12 residues. V gave up 5 bases and J gave up 8 bases, with 13 bases separating them. Germline CDR1 is MNHEY and CDR2 is SMNVEV (reference sequence). CDR3 nucleotide sequence: TGTGCCAGCAGTCCTTCGGGGGTCAAGCAGTACTTC. Protein sequence: CASSPSGVKQYF.

This clone has only one observation. V and J are TRBV5-1 and TRBJ2-7; D assignment may be TRBD1 or TRBD2 (5 bases each). The length of the CDR3 is 11 residues. Germline CDR1 reads SGHRS; CDR2 reads YFSETQ. Trimming removed 9 bases from V and 6 bases from J, with 13 bases in between. The CDR3 loop is CATRDGGEQYF. The CDR3 bases are TGCGCCACCCGGGACGGTGGCGAGCAGTACTTC.

V usage is TRBV5-1 and J usage is TRBJ2-5; 8 nucleotides align to TRBD1. The CDR3 runs 16 residues. Trimming at V came to 3 bases and at J to 0 bases, leaving 7 bases not matched to a gene. Germline V gene data show CDR1 as SGHRS and CDR2 as YFSETQ. CDR3 coding DNA: TGCGCCAGCAGCTCCGGGACAGGCGGTTACCAAGAGACCCAGTACTTC. Protein product: CASSSGTGGYQETQYF.

This chain uses TRBV5-3 with TRBJ2-7; D tentatively fits TRBD1 or TRBD2 (5 bases each). TRBV5-3 is an open reading frame, and its role is uncertain. This CDR3 is built from 16 residues. V gave up 1 base and J gave up 2 bases, with 16 bases separating them. CDR3 amino acids: CARSLKTRDAAYEQYF. The CDR3 DNA sequence: TGTGCCAGAAGCTTGAAAACACGGGACGCCGCCTACGAGCAGTACTTC.

The gene calls are TRBV4-1 and TRBJ1-2; no reliable D call. The germline V gene has CDR1 MGHRA and CDR2 YSYEKL. Trimming took off 0 bases at V and 8 bases at J, with 16 bases between the two ends. The CDR3 runs to 15 residues. CDR3 amino acids: CASSQDFPPTAGYTF. Written as DNA, the CDR3 is TGCGCCAGCAGCCAAGATTTCCCTCCTACGGCGGGCTACACCTTC.

This sequence joins TRBV6-5 and TRBJ2-1; maybe TRBD2 (7 bases). CDR1 MNHEY and CDR2 SVGAGI come from the germline V gene. CDR3 length equals 14 residues. Trimming shortened V by 7 bases and J by 7 bases, and 17 bases separated the two germline ends. CDR3 DNA: TGTGCCAGCACCCGAGGGGGGGCGTTGAATGAGCAGTTCTTC. Its translation is CASTRGGALNEQFF.

This sequence joins TRBV6-1 and TRBJ2-3, with D perhaps matching TRBD1 (7 bases). The CDR3 sequence is 15 residues long. Germline CDR1 and CDR2: MNHNS and SASEGT. V was pared by 6 bases and J by 4 bases, with 17 bases between. The chain's CDR3 is CASRLQGTGADTQYF. The CDR3 nucleotides are TGTGCCAGCAGGCTACAGGGGACGGGAGCAGATACGCAGTATTTT.

This chain uses TRBV20-1 with TRBJ2-7; no clear D. The germline V and J ends were trimmed by 0 bases and 6 bases, with 6 bases remaining between them. This CDR3 is 11 amino acids long. Germline values: CDR1 DFQATT, CDR2 SNEGSKA (reference sequence). CDR3 bases: TGCAGTGCTAGAGATTTAGCCGAGCAGTACTTC. Protein: CSARDLAEQYF.

V gene TRBV7-2 combines with J gene TRBJ2-7, with 9 bases lining up with TRBD2. V dropped 1 base and J dropped 4; count of bases not matched to a gene: 8. The CDR3 totals 16 residues. CDR1 and CDR2 from the germline V gene are SGHTA and FQGNSA. The CDR3 coding sequence is TGTGCCAGCAGCTTAGGATCCGGCGGGAGGGCTTACGAGCAGTACTTC. Translation: CASSLGSGGRAYEQYF.

In its sample, this clone was seen once. The gene calls are TRBV5-6 and TRBJ2-7, with D tentatively TRBD2 (6 bases). The CDR3 totals 15 residues. The V and J ends lost 0 bases and 2 bases respectively, with 12 bases between them. The germline CDR1 and CDR2 sequences are SGHDT and YYEEEE. CDR3 bases: TGTGCCAGCAGCTTGGAACGGGGGTTTGCCTACGAGCAGTACTTC. Translated: CASSLERGFAYEQYF.

The gene calls are TRBV13 and TRBJ1-1, with 9 bases lining up with TRBD1. V shed 6 bases and J 4 bases; nucleotides not matched to a gene: 6. Germline CDR1 is PRHDT and CDR2 is FYEKMQ (reference sequence). The CDR3 totals 14 residues. The CDR3 DNA sequence: TGTGCCAGCAGAACAGGGGGCGAGGGCACTGAAGCTTTCTTT. Residues: CASRTGGEGTEAFF.

V usage is TRBV10-3 and J usage is TRBJ1-2; a possible D gene is TRBD1 (5 bases). Germline assignment: CDR1 ENHRY and CDR2 SYGVKD. The V and J ends lost 0 bases and 8 bases respectively, with 13 bases between them. The CDR3 totals 14 residues. The CDR3 DNA is TGTGCCATCAGTGAGTCCTCAGGGACGGCCGGCTACACCTTC. This translates into CAISESSGTAGYTF.

The genes are TRBV5-1 and TRBJ1-1, with a tentative D call TRBD1 (5 bases). Trimming removed 5 bases at V and 1 base at J, with 9 bases between. CDR3 length: 13 residues. Germline CDR1 is SGHRS and CDR2 is YFSETQ. CDR3 DNA sequence: TGCGCCAGCAGTTTACAGGAGAACACTGAAGCTTTCTTT. Its translation is CASSLQENTEAFF.